The clone carrying this TCR beta chain has ten or more counts. What it binds is not known. Germline values: CDR1 MGHRA, CDR2 YSYEKL. V shed 3 bases, J shed 8 bases, and the junction held 13 bases outside the gene matches. The CDR3 has 16 amino acids. The data belong to a study of metastatic and nonmetastatic thyroid tumors. Study context: Repertoires of blood and of tissue (tumor or nodule) from malignant and benign thyroid patients were compared. Study results and caveats: Reportedly, malignant thyroid tumors had significantly higher TCR beta diversity than benign nodules, in blood and tumor.

Methods used by the authors: Clinicopathological groups of papillary thyroid cancer showed CDR3 differences that were used to build a distant-metastasis classifier. MiXCR reprocessed the PCR reads for TCRdb. These V and J calls derive from TCRdb rather than the authors' analysis. The data contain approximately 25,000 clones, roughly 15% of them singletons. The entire patient cohort was treatment-naive prior to thyroid surgery. The gene calls are TRBV4-1 and TRBJ1-2; the match to TRBD1 covers 9 bases. The sequenced sample was blood. The TCR sequence derives from a male donor with papillary thyroid cancer or a benign thyroid nodule (not recorded which). Some clones in this sample may be carry-over from other donors' samples. The CDR3 DNA follows: TGCGCCAGCAGCCAGGCCGAGATCGGGACAGGGTTGGGCTACACCTTC. Its protein is CASSQAEIGTGLGYTF.